Presented here are 27 T cell receptor beta chains from one specimen sequenced in a study of regulatory and conventional T cells in breast cancer. TCRdb re-analysed the PCR reads in MiXCR, keeping a single row per CDR3 protein. The data hold approximately 1,500 distinct CDR3 sequences, with 67% observed a single time. Sequenced input: regulatory T cells from blood. These receptors were obtained from a female donor in good health.

The chain is built from TRBV7-2 and TRBJ2-7; TRBD1 aligns across 7 bases. Unmatched junction bases numbered 5, after V lost 5 bases and J lost 1 base. Germline-derived CDR1 and CDR2 are SGHTA and FQGNSA. This CDR3 contains 14 residues. The CDR3: CASSPWTGSYEQYF. The CDR3, as DNA: TGTGCCAGCAGCCCTTGGACAGGATCCTACGAGCAGTACTTC. The variable domain in full, completed from reference TRBV7-2 and TRBJ2-7, reads GAGVSQSPSNKVTEKGKDVELRCDPISGHTALYWYRQSLGQGLEFLIYFQGNSAPDKSGLPSDRFSAERTGGSVSTLTIQRTQQEDSAVYLCASSPWTGSYEQYFGPGTRLTVT.

The chain employs TRBV12-3 or TRBV12-4 and TRBJ1-5; 9 bases fit TRBD1. Trimming removed 6 bases from V and 9 bases from J; junction bases left unmatched: 6. CDR3 length: 13 residues. The CDR3 is CASRRTGDRPQHF. As DNA, the CDR3 is TGTGCCAGCAGGCGGACAGGGGACCGGCCCCAGCATTTT.

In regard to this clonotype: One end of the junction is discordant with germline, which a read error may explain. The V call is TRBV7-8, the J call TRBJ2-1; no definite D call. The CDR3 runs 9 residues. Looked up from germline, CDR1 is SGHVS and CDR2 is FQNEAQ. The CDR3: CASSLADEF. The CDR3 DNA reads as TGTGCCAGCAGCTTAGCGGACGAATTC.

This sequence joins TRBV7-2 and TRBJ1-2, with TRBD1 matching 10 bases. Per the germline V gene, CDR1 is SGHTA and CDR2 is FQGNSA. The CDR3 has 18 amino acids. J gave up 4 bases and V 4 bases, and 15 bases lay outside the gene matches. The CDR3 loop is CASSSPGTGASRVYGYTF. The CDR3 DNA sequence: TGTGCCAGCAGCTCCCCCGGGACAGGGGCCTCCCGTGTCTATGGCTACACCTTC.

The chain links TRBV19 to TRBJ2-3; 8 bases are shared with TRBD1. The CDR3 loop spans 13 amino acids. Unmatched junction bases numbered 6, after V lost 11 bases and J lost 2 bases. The germline CDR1 and CDR2 sequences are LNHDA and SQIVND (reference sequence). DNA for the CDR3: TGTGCCTCCTGGGACAGGAACACAGATACGCAGTATTTT. It specifies CASWDRNTDTQYF.

The rearrangement uses TRBV4-2 and TRBJ2-3; no clear D gene. The V gene lost 0 bases and the J gene lost 1 base, with 5 bases spanning the gap. This CDR3 is 14 amino acids long. The V gene's germline CDR1 is LGHNA and CDR2 YNFKEQ. The chain's CDR3 is CASSQDIGTDTQYF. In DNA form, the CDR3 reads TGTGCCAGCAGCCAAGATATTGGCACAGATACGCAGTATTTT.

CDR3 sequence reads: CASSQDLTGAPVIYGYTF. The CDR3 nucleotides read TGTGCCAGCAGCCAAGATCTAACAGGGGCCCCCGTTATCTATGGCTACACCTTC. This chain uses TRBV4-2 with TRBJ1-2, with TRBD1 matching 7 bases. The CDR3 contains 18 residues. After removal of 0 bases from V and 4 bases from J, the junction contained 14 bases not matched to a gene. Germline CDR1 reads LGHNA; CDR2 reads YNFKEQ.

This chain joins TRBV7-2 and TRBJ2-3; D remains ambiguous. Germline loops: CDR1 SGHTA, CDR2 FQGNSA. V was trimmed by 3 bases and J by 6 bases, leaving 10 bases between them. CDR3 length equals 13 residues. The CDR3 loop reads CASSFRVRDTQYF. CDR3 nucleotides: TGTGCCAGCAGCTTTAGGGTTCGGGATACGCAGTATTTT.

Concerning this clonotype: A read error is likely, as this CDR3 ends without the conserved phenylalanine or tryptophan. The chain joins TRBV20-1 to TRBJ1-2; 9 bases align to TRBD1. The CDR3 extends over 13 amino acids. The ends lost 4 bases at V and 8 bases at J; junction bases unmatched: 8. Germline CDR1 DFQATT, CDR2 SNEGSKA (reference sequence). The DNA for the CDR3 is TGCAGTGCTAACCCACAGGGGGCCGGCGGCTACACCCTC. Amino acids: CSANPQGAGGYTL.

The chain is built from TRBV6-5 and TRBJ1-1; 7 bases map to TRBD1. Germline V gene lookup returns CDR1 MNHEY and CDR2 SVGAGI. V was clipped by 5 bases and J by 0 bases; unmatched bases: 9. This CDR3 spans 16 amino acids. The CDR3 DNA sequence: TGTGCCAGCAGTCGGACAGGCTGGGGCCTGAACACTGAAGCTTTCTTT. Its protein is CASSRTGWGLNTEAFF.

The chain links TRBV5-6 to TRBJ1-2; 7 positions match TRBD1. Trimming removed 3 bases from V and 5 bases from J; junction bases left unmatched: 7. The CDR3 loop spans 14 amino acids. Germline lookup yields CDR1 SGHDT and CDR2 YYEEEE. The CDR3 DNA sequence: TGTGCCAGCAGCTGGGGGGACAGCCCGTATGGCTACACCTTC. This translates into CASSWGDSPYGYTF.

V is TRBV6-4 and J is TRBJ1-1; D not certain. V was shortened by 2 bases and J by 4 bases, with 11 bases between the two germline ends. Germline V CDR1 and CDR2: MRHNA, SNTAGT. This CDR3 comprises 14 residues. The CDR3, as DNA: TGTGCCAGCAGTGACACCTTCAAGTCCACTGAAGCTTTCTTT. This encodes CASSDTFKSTEAFF.

CDR3 sequence: CASSEGGNEQFF. As DNA, the CDR3 is TGTGCCAGCAGCGAAGGTGGCAATGAGCAGTTCTTC. V and J are TRBV3-1 and TRBJ2-1; no definite D call. The CDR3 totals 12 residues. V gave up 5 bases and J gave up 6 bases, with 8 bases separating them. CDR1 and CDR2 (germline): LGHDT, YNNKEL (reference sequence).

The table lists this clonotype with a few counts. This chain links TRBV20-1 with TRBJ1-5; D is uncertain. CDR1 is DFQATT, CDR2 SNEGSKA, per germline (reference sequence). The ends were cut back, 3 bases at V and 3 bases at J, with 15 bases in the middle. The CDR3 covers 15 residues. CDR3 protein: CSASPDGRDNQPQHF. In nucleotides, the CDR3 is TGCAGTGCTAGCCCCGACGGGCGTGACAATCAGCCCCAGCATTTT.

The chain combines TRBV3-1 with TRBJ1-2; the match to TRBD1 covers 8 bases. J lost 6 bases, V lost 4 bases, and 4 bases had no gene match. CDR1 is LGHDT, CDR2 YNNKEL, per germline (reference sequence). This CDR3 has 13 residues. CDR3 sequence: CASSPTGDHGYTF. DNA for the CDR3: TGTGCCAGCAGCCCGACAGGGGATCATGGCTACACCTTC.

The V gene is TRBV7-9, the J gene TRBJ1-1; the D is unclear. V was pared by 6 bases and J by 10 bases, with 9 bases between. This CDR3 region has 10 residues. The germline V gene encodes CDR1 SEHNR and CDR2 FQNEAQ (reference sequence). As DNA, the CDR3 is TGTGCCAGCAGTCGGCCCTTAGCTTTCTTT. Protein: CASSRPLAFF.

The rearrangement links TRBV5-1 to TRBJ1-2, with D possibly being TRBD1 (5 bases). The V gene's germline CDR1 is SGHRS and CDR2 YFSETQ. V was shortened by 6 bases and J by 6 bases, with 9 bases between the two germline ends. The CDR3 has 11 amino acids. This CDR3 is CASTRGDGYTF. The CDR3 DNA is TGCGCCAGCACCCGAGGGGATGGCTACACCTTC. The full variable domain, completed using reference TRBV5-1 and TRBJ1-2, is KAGVTQTPRYLIKTRGQQVTLSCSPISGHRSVSWYQQTPGQGLQFLFEYFSETQRNKGNFPGRFSGRQFSNSRSEMNVSTLELGDSALYLCASTRGDGYTFGSGTRLTVV.

This clonotype was counted once. V usage is TRBV24-1 and J usage is TRBJ2-5; D uncertain. Trimming took off 0 bases at V and 1 base at J, with 2 bases between the two ends. Germline CDR1 reads KGHDR; CDR2 reads SFDVKD. The CDR3 has 13 residues. The CDR3 here is CATSDLFQETQYF. The CDR3 DNA is TGTGCCACCAGTGATTTGTTCCAAGAGACCCAGTACTTC.

Note on this clonotype: One junction end disagrees with the germline gene, perhaps due to a read error. The chain carries TRBV7-7 and TRBJ1-1, with D maybe TRBD1 (5 bases). Germline CDR1 and CDR2: SSHAT and FNYEAQ (reference sequence). The CDR3 covers 18 residues. This CDR3 reads CASSSFGNRTSFNTEAFF. CDR3 DNA: TGTGCTAGCAGCTCCTTCGGGAACAGGACTTCTTTTAACACTGAAGCTTTCTTT.

The genes are TRBV11-2 and TRBJ1-2, with D hard to call. The CDR3 covers 15 residues. Germline V lookup: CDR1 SGHAT, CDR2 FQNNGV. The V end was cut by 0 bases, the J end by 5 bases, with 13 bases between. The chain's CDR3 is CASSLEPRLGYGYTF. The DNA for the CDR3 is TGTGCCAGCAGCTTAGAACCGAGATTAGGATATGGCTACACCTTC.

Worth noting for this clonotype: The junction and the germline gene differ at one end; a read error may be behind it. The chain joins TRBV29-1 to TRBJ2-3; D ambiguous. The CDR3 has 12 residues. Germline V gene sequence: CDR1 SQVTM, CDR2 ANQGSEA. The CDR3 DNA is TGCAGCGGTTCCGAAGGAAGGGATACGCAATATTTT. Encoded protein: CSGSEGRDTQYF.

The chain couples TRBV10-3 to TRBJ2-1, with D uncertain. Trimming left V 5 bases short and J 12 bases short, with 14 bases between. Germline V CDR1 and CDR2: ENHRY, SYGVKD. The CDR3 loop spans 12 amino acids. CDR3 DNA sequence: TGTGCCATCAGTAGACTTGGATCTGGGCAGTTCTTC. As protein: CAISRLGSGQFF.

This chain uses TRBV5-1 with TRBJ2-3; D not resolved. Germline V lookup: CDR1 SGHRS, CDR2 YFSETQ. V gave up 0 bases and J gave up 2 bases, with 4 bases separating them. The CDR3 runs 13 residues. Here the CDR3 reads CASSLGLTDTQYF. CDR3 bases: TGCGCCAGCAGCTTGGGACTCACAGATACGCAGTATTTT.

As for this clonotype: One junction end disagrees with the germline gene, perhaps due to a read error. The chain is built from TRBV19 and TRBJ1-6; D uncertain. Germline loops: CDR1 LNHDA, CDR2 SQIVND (reference sequence). The CDR3 spans 15 residues. The CDR3 loop reads CASGIGRTNNSPLHF. The CDR3, as DNA: TGTGCCAGTGGTATAGGCAGGACGAATAATTCACCCCTCCACTTT. The entire variable domain, with the rest obtained from reference TRBV19 and TRBJ1-6, is as follows: DGGITQSPKYLFRKEGQNVTLSCEQNLNHDAMYWYRQDPGQGLRLIYYSQIVNDFQKGDIAEGYSVSREKKESFPLTVTSAQKNPTAFYLCASGIGRTNNSPLHFGNGTRLTVT.

The rearrangement joins TRBV20-1 to TRBJ2-5; D remains unclear. Trimming shortened V by 5 bases and J by 5 bases, and 12 bases separated the two germline ends. This CDR3 spans 12 amino acids. Germline V gene lookup returns CDR1 DFQATT and CDR2 SNEGSKA (reference sequence). DNA for the CDR3: TGCAGTGCTGACCACCTGGGGGAGACCCAGTACTTC. It yields the protein CSADHLGETQYF.

This clonotype turned up a few times. The chain combines TRBV7-3 with TRBJ1-6; possible D gene TRBD1, 5 bases. There are 13 residues in the CDR3. Germline V CDR1 and CDR2: SGHTA, FQGTGA. V was clipped by 0 bases and J by 10 bases, with 7 bases between them. The CDR3 DNA reads as TGTGCCAGCAGCTTAACCGGGGACTCACCCCTCCACTTT. Amino acids: CASSLTGDSPLHF.

The chain recombines TRBV10-3 with TRBJ1-1; D remains unclear. CDR1 and CDR2 from the germline V gene are ENHRY and SYGVKD. The CDR3 covers 13 residues. V was trimmed by 0 bases and J by 11 bases, leaving 13 bases between them. The CDR3: CAISESSDFSAFF. The CDR3 DNA is TGTGCCATCAGTGAGTCGTCAGACTTCTCGGCTTTCTTT.